This TCR beta chain was identified in a study of CXCR3-negative and CXCR3-positive naive CD8 T cells. Concerning this clonotype: Its antigen is as yet unknown.

The CDR3 is 14 amino acids. Looked up from germline, CDR1 is MNHEY and CDR2 is SMNVEV (reference sequence). The TRB cDNA libraries were prepared by 5' RACE with UMI labels. For each CDR3 protein, TCRdb gives one entry from its re-call of the 5' RACE reads, without DNA. The table lists roughly 55,000 distinct CDR3 sequences, with 0.55% to 0.6% in the top ten. Study-level results: Naive cells that were CXCR3-positive had more hydrophobic TRB CDR3s (compared with CXCR3-negative naive cells).

This chain joins TRBV27 and TRBJ1-1. The sequencing input was naive CXCR3+ CD8+ T cells from blood. Subset defined: CD45RO-CCR7+CD27+CD95- naive CD8+ T cells expressing CXCR3 (TNR3+). The TCR was taken from a human donor in good health. Some clones in this sample may be carry-over from other donors' samples. The CDR3 protein is CASSFFAENTEAFF.